The 8 T cell receptor beta chains given below trace back to one sample, sequenced in a study of T cell repertoires in cytomegalovirus infection. One entry per CDR3 protein results from TCRdb running MiXCR on the reads. The top ten hold roughly 2.9% of the sample, which has approximately 180,000 distinct CDR3 sequences, roughly 20% seen once. Sequenced: PBMCs. Receptors were obtained from a human donor in good health (CMV status not recorded). Some clones in this sample may be carry-over from other donors' samples.

On this clonotype: A much larger clone lies one base from this, so it may be a read error. The J gene is TRBJ2-1, the V gene TRBV20-1; a weak D match, TRBD2 (6 bases). From germline, CDR1 is DFQATT and CDR2 SNEGSKA (reference sequence). This CDR3 has 16 amino acids. The V end was cut by 0 bases, the J end by 7 bases, with 19 bases between. The CDR3: CSARDSASGPENEQFF. CDR3 bases: TGCAGTGCTAGAGATTCTGCGAGCGGGCCCGAGAATGAGCAGTTCTTC.

This clonotype was observed a few times. The V call is TRBV7-6, the J call TRBJ2-1; 8 positions agree with TRBD2. This CDR3 has 19 amino acids. In germline, CDR1 is SGHVS, CDR2 FNYEAQ. V trimming: 1 base; J trimming: 6 bases; junction bases outside the gene matches: 17. The CDR3 bases are TGTGCCAGCAGCTTAGTCGCCCGACTAGCGCGGACCCCGCTCAATGAGCAGTTCTTC. Its protein product is CASSLVARLARTPLNEQFF.

This clonotype occurred a few times. This chain joins TRBV19 and TRBJ2-5, with 11 bases matching TRBD2. This CDR3 is 15 amino acids long. J was trimmed by 8 bases and V by 2 bases; bases with no gene match: 7. Germline values: CDR1 LNHDA, CDR2 SQIVND (reference sequence). In nucleotides, the CDR3 is TGTGCCAGTAGTATACTAGCGGGAGGCCCCGGAACCCAGTACTTC. Translation gives CASSILAGGPGTQYF.

The chain employs TRBV7-8 and TRBJ2-5, with 9 bases aligning to TRBD2. The CDR3 is 13 residues long. Per germline, CDR1 SGHVS and CDR2 FQNEAQ. CDR3 amino acids: CGTSAQVPKTQYF. For the CDR3, the DNA is TGTGGGACTAGCGCCCAAGTCCCAAAGACCCAGTACTTC. The variable domain in full, completed from reference TRBV7-8 and TRBJ2-5, reads GAGVSQSPRYKVAKRGQDVALRCDPISGHVSLFWYQQALGQGPEFLTYFQNEAQLDKSGLPSDRFFAERPEGSVSTLKIQRTQQEDSAVYLCGTSAQVPKTQYFGPGTRLLVL.

In its sample, this clonotype was seen many times. The V and J genes are TRBV7-2 and TRBJ1-1; D is possibly TRBD1 (5 bases). Germline V gene lookup returns CDR1 SGHTA and CDR2 FQGNSA. Trimming took 4 bases from V and 4 from J, leaving 13 bases between them. The CDR3 is 14 residues long. The CDR3 here is CASSSRRGSTEAFF. The CDR3 coding sequence is TGTGCCAGCAGCTCCCGGCGGGGGAGCACTGAAGCTTTCTTT.

The chain couples TRBV14 to TRBJ1-6, with D maybe TRBD1 (6 bases). Germline V CDR1 and CDR2: SGHDN, FVKESK. With 4 bases removed from V and 10 bases from J, the gap between germline ends came to 20 bases. CDR3 length equals 16 residues. The CDR3 loop reads CASSRGGGAGRSPLHF. The CDR3 nucleotides read TGTGCCAGCAGCCGGGGGGGGGGCGCTGGTCGATCACCCCTCCACTTT.

CDR3 nucleotide sequence: TGTGCCAGCAGTGGAGCGGTTTCCTACGAGCAGTACTTC. Translating it yields CASSGAVSYEQYF. The chain uses TRBV12-3 or TRBV12-4 and TRBJ2-7, with a possible D match to TRBD2 (5 bases). The V end was cut by 5 bases, the J end by 1 base, with 9 bases between. This CDR3 contains 13 residues.

In its sample, this clonotype was seen many times. The rearrangement uses TRBV7-9 and TRBJ2-1; D call uncertain. Germline CDR1 reads SEHNR; CDR2 reads FQNEAQ (reference sequence). The CDR3 has 12 amino acids. The germline V and J ends were trimmed by 5 bases and 4 bases, with 6 bases remaining between them. The CDR3 sequence is CASSPQYNEQFF. The DNA of the CDR3 is TGTGCCAGCAGCCCTCAATACAATGAGCAGTTCTTC.